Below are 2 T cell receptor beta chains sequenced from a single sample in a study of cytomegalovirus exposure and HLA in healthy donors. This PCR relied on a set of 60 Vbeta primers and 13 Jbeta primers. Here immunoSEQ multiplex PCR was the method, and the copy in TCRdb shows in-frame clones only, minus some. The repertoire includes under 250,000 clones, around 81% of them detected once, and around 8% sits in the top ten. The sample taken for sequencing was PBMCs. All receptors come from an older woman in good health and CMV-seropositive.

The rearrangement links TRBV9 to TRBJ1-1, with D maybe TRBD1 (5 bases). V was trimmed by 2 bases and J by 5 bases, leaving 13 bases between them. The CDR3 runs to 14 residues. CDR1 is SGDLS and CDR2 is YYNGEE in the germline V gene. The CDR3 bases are TGTGCCAGCAGCGTCGGGGGGGGAAGGACTGAAGCTTTCTTT. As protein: CASSVGGGRTEAFF.

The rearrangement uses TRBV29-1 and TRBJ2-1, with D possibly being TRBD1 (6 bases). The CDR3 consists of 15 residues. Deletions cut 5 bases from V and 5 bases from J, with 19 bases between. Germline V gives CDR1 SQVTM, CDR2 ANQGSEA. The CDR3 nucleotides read TGCAGCGTTCAAGGGGGAGCGCCTGGGGACAATGAGCAGTTCTTC. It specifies CSVQGGAPGDNEQFF.